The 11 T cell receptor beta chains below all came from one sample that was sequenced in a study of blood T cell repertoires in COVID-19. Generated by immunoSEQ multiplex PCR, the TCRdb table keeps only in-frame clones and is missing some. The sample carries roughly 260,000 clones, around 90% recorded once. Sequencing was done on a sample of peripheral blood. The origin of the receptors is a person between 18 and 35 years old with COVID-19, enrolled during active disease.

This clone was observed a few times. The CDR3 coding sequence is TGTGCCATCGGGCCCCTGGGGGCGAACACCTTC. Its protein product is CAIGPLGANTF. The chain has TRBV19 and TRBJ1-2, with D perhaps TRBD1 (6 bases). The germline V and J ends were trimmed by 10 bases and 12 bases, with 18 bases remaining between them. The CDR3 extends over 11 amino acids. Germline lookup yields CDR1 LNHDA and CDR2 SQIVND (reference sequence).

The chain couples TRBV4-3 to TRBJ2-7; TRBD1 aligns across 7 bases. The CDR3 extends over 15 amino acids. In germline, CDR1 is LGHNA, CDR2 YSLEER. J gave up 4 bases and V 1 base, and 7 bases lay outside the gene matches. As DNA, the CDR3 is TGCGCCAGCAGCCAAGGGCGGACAGGTGGATACGAGCAGTACTTC. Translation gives CASSQGRTGGYEQYF.

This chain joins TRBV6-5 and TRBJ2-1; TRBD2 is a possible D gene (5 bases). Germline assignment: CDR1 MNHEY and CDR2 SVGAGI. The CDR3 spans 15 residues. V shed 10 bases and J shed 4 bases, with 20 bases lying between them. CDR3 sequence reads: CANGNGLDGYNEQFF. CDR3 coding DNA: TGTGCCAACGGGAACGGCCTTGACGGATACAATGAGCAGTTCTTC.

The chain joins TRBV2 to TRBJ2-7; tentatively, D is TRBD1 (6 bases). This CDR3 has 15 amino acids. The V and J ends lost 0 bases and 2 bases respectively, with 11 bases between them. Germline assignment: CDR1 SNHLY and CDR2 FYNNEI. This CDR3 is CASSEANRVTYEQYF. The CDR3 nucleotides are TGTGCCAGCAGTGAAGCTAACAGGGTTACCTACGAGCAGTACTTC. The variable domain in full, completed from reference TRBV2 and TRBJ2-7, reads EPEVTQTPSHQVTQMGQEVILRCVPISNHLYFYWYRQILGQKVEFLVSFYNNEISEKSEIFDDQFSVERPDGSNFTLKIRSTKLEDSAMYFCASSEANRVTYEQYFGPGTRLTVT.

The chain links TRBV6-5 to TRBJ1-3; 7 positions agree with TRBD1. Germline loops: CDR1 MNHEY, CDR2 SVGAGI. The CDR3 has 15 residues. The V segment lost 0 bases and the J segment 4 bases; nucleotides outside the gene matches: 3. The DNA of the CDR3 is TGTGCCAGCAGTTACTCCCAGACAGGGGGAAACACCATATATTTT. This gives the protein CASSYSQTGGNTIYF.

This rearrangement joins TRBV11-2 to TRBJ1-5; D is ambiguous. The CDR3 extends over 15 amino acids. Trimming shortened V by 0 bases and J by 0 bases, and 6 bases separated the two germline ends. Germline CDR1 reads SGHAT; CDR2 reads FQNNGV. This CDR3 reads CASSLDSYSNQPQHF. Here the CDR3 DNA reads TGTGCCAGCAGCTTAGACAGTTATAGCAATCAGCCCCAGCATTTT.

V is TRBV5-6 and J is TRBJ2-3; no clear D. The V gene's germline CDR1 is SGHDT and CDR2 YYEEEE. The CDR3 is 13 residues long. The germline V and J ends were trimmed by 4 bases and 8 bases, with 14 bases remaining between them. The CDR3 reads CASSIESHGTQYF. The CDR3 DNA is TGTGCCAGCAGCATCGAGTCGCATGGTACGCAGTATTTT. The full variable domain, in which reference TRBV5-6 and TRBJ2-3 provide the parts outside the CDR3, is DAGVTQSPTHLIKTRGQQVTLRCSPKSGHDTVSWYQQALGQGPQFIFQYYEEEERQRGNFPDRFSGHQFPNYSSELNVNALLLGDSALYLCASSIESHGTQYFGPGTRLTVL.

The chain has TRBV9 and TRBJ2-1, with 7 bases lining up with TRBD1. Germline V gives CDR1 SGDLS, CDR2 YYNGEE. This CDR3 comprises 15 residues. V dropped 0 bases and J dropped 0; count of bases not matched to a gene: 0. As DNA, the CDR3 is TGTGCCAGCAGCGTAGAGGGGGCCTCCTACAATGAGCAGTTCTTC. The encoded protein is CASSVEGASYNEQFF. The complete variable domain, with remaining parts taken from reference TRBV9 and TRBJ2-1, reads DSGVTQTPKHLITATGQRVTLRCSPRSGDLSVYWYQQSLDQGLQFLIQYYNGEERAKGNILERFSAQQFPDLHSELNLSSLELGDSALYFCASSVEGASYNEQFFGPGTRLTVL.

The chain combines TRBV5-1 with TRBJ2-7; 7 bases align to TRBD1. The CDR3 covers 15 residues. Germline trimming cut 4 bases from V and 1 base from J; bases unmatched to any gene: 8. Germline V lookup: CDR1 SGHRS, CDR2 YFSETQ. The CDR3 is CASSRGQVSSYEQYF. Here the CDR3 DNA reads TGCGCCAGCAGCCGAGGACAGGTCTCATCCTACGAGCAGTACTTC. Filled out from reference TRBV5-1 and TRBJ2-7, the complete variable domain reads KAGVTQTPRYLIKTRGQQVTLSCSPISGHRSVSWYQQTPGQGLQFLFEYFSETQRNKGNFPGRFSGRQFSNSRSEMNVSTLELGDSALYLCASSRGQVSSYEQYFGPGTRLTVT.

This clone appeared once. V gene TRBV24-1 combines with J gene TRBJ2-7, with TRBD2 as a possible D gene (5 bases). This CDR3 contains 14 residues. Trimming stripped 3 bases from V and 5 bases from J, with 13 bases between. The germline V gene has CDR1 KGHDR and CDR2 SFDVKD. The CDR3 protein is CATSDPYGNDEQYF. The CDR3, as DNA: TGTGCCACCAGTGATCCGTACGGGAACGACGAGCAGTACTTC.

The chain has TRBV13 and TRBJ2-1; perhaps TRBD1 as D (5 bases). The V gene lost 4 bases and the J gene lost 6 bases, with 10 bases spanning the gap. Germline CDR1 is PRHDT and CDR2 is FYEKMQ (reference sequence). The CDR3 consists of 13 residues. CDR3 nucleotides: TGTGCCAGCAGCTGGGGCGGCGGCAATGAGCAGTTCTTC. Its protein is CASSWGGGNEQFF.